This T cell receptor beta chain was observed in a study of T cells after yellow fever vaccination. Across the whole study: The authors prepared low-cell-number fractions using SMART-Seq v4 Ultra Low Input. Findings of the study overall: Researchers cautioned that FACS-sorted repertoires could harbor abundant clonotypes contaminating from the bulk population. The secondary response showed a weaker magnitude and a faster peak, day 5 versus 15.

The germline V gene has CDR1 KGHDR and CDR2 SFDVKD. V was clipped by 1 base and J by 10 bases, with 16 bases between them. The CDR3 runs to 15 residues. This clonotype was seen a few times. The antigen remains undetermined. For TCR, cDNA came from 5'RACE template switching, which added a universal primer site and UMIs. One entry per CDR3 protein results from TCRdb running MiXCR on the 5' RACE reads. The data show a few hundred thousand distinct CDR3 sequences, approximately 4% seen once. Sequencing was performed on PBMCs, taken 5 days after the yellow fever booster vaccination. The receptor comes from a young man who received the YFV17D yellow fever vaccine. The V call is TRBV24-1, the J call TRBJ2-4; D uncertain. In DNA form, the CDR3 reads TGTGCCACCAGTGATTTCGGACGGAATTGGGGAATTCAGTACTTC. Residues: CATSDFGRNWGIQYF.